The text below deals with one T cell receptor beta chain. What it binds is unknown. Donors came from a validation cohort of over a hundred subjects, distinct from the first 666-subject cohort. The germline CDR1 and CDR2 sequences are MNHEY and SVGAGI. The V end lost 2 bases, the J end lost 8 bases, and 9 bases lay between the germline ends. CDR3 length equals 12 residues. This specimen belongs to a study of cytomegalovirus exposure and HLA in healthy donors. Broader study findings: Rare TCR sequences dominated, though some public TCRs recurred in many donors. CMV antigen specificity of a few CMV-associated chains was confirmed in vitro.

The method was immunoSEQ multiplex PCR; TCRdb's version includes in-frame clones alone and lacks a portion of them. Of about 240,000 clones in the sample, about 90% were seen once. This sequence was found in a woman in her 30s in good health and CMV-seropositive. The V gene is TRBV6-5, the J gene TRBJ1-2; D is unclear. The source material was PBMCs. The CDR3 DNA is TGTGCCAGCAGTTACCCCGGGAAAGGCTACACCTTC. As protein: CASSYPGKGYTF.